The 25 T cell receptor beta chains given below trace back to one sample, sequenced in a study of shared clonotypes between healthy human individuals. Repertoires were generated with immunoSEQ multiplex PCR, while TCRdb's copy carries only in-frame clones and drops some. Found here are fewer than 1 million clones, about 96% of them singletons; the top ten hold approximately 0.2%. Naive-designated CD8 cells lacked CD45RO, were positively enriched for CCR7, and omitted terminally differentiated effector memory CD45RA+ cells. The sample consisted of naive CD8+ T cells sorted from blood. These TCRs come from a man aged 25 to 45 in good health.

The J gene is TRBJ2-1, the V gene TRBV27; 11 bases fit TRBD2. This CDR3 spans 17 amino acids. The germline gives CDR1 MNHEY, CDR2 SMNVEV (reference sequence). J was trimmed by 4 bases and V by 4 bases; bases with no gene match: 9. CDR3 sequence: CASSSRSTSGNYNEQFF. The CDR3 DNA reads as TGTGCCAGCAGTTCTCGCTCGACTAGCGGGAATTACAATGAGCAGTTCTTC.

This clone showed up just once. The CDR3 sequence is CASSYPLGSSGANVLTF. CDR3 nucleotides: TGTGCCAGCAGCTACCCTTTAGGGAGCTCTGGGGCCAACGTCCTGACTTTC. The chain employs TRBV5-4 and TRBJ2-6, with TRBD2 as a possible D gene (5 bases). In germline, CDR1 is SGHNT, CDR2 YYREEE (reference sequence). The CDR3 is 17 residues long. V was clipped by 3 bases and J by 0 bases, with 13 bases between them.

The gene calls are TRBV2 and TRBJ1-1, with D possibly being TRBD1 (5 bases). The CDR3 runs 13 residues. From germline, CDR1 is SNHLY and CDR2 FYNNEI. Trimming removed 7 bases at V and 4 bases at J, with 13 bases between. The CDR3 region is CASNLQGFTEAFF. The CDR3 DNA is TGTGCCAGCAACCTTCAGGGTTTCACTGAAGCTTTCTTT.

This chain connects TRBV29-1 to TRBJ1-5; D is possibly TRBD1 (6 bases). From germline, CDR1 is SQVTM and CDR2 ANQGSEA. Trimming removed 6 bases from V and 0 bases from J, with 12 bases in between. This CDR3 has 14 residues. Here the CDR3 reads CSVETGYSNQPQHF. As DNA, the CDR3 is TGCAGCGTAGAAACAGGGTATAGCAATCAGCCCCAGCATTTT.

V and J are TRBV29-1 and TRBJ1-1, with D possibly matching TRBD1 (6 bases). Between the trimmed V and J ends, which lost 8 bases and 0 bases, there was a span of 19 bases. This CDR3 is 15 amino acids long. Per germline, CDR1 SQVTM and CDR2 ANQGSEA. DNA for the CDR3: TGCAGCATTCAGTTTCCGGGACACTTGAACACTGAAGCTTTCTTT. Its translation is CSIQFPGHLNTEAFF.

The chain uses TRBV27 and TRBJ1-5; no definite D call. Germline V gene lookup returns CDR1 MNHEY and CDR2 SMNVEV (reference sequence). The V and J ends lost 4 bases and 11 bases respectively, with 9 bases between them. The CDR3 length is 11 residues. CDR3 bases: TGTGCCAGCAGTTCCGGAAGAGCCCAGCATTTT. Its protein is CASSSGRAQHF.

The V gene is TRBV5-1, the J gene TRBJ2-7, with D hard to call. Trimming cost V 0 bases and J 1 base, with 11 bases left between them. Germline CDR1 reads SGHRS; CDR2 reads YFSETQ. There are 15 residues in the CDR3. CDR3 sequence reads: CASSLDWSSSYEQYF. The CDR3 coding sequence is TGCGCCAGCAGCTTGGATTGGTCGTCTTCCTACGAGCAGTACTTC.

J is TRBJ2-1 and V is TRBV4-1; 8 nucleotides match TRBD1. The CDR3 contains 17 residues. Germline CDR1 is MGHRA and CDR2 is YSYEKL. After removal of 0 bases from V and 7 bases from J, the junction contained 11 bases not matched to a gene. The CDR3 loop is CASSQDPIGQGANEQFF. CDR3 in DNA: TGCGCCAGCAGCCAAGATCCTATCGGACAGGGAGCAAATGAGCAGTTCTTC.

The rearrangement links TRBV5-4 to TRBJ2-5, with TRBD2 matching 7 bases. V shed 2 bases and J 4 bases; nucleotides not matched to a gene: 14. This CDR3 has 17 residues. Germline V gives CDR1 SGHNT, CDR2 YYREEE (reference sequence). The CDR3 nucleotides read TGTGCCAGCAGCTTTGGGGTGCCCGGGGAGGGAGGAGAGACCCAGTACTTC. Translating gives CASSFGVPGEGGETQYF.

This chain uses TRBV25-1 with TRBJ2-7, with D unclear. Per the germline V gene, CDR1 is MGHDK and CDR2 is SYGVNS. There are 14 residues in the CDR3. V lost 3 bases and J 0 bases, leaving 9 bases between the germline ends. CDR3 in DNA: TGTGCCAGCAGTGATTACCCCCGCTCCTACGAGCAGTACTTC. Translating it yields CASSDYPRSYEQYF.

V and J are TRBV7-9 and TRBJ2-1; D call uncertain. Germline V gene data show CDR1 as SEHNR and CDR2 as FQNEAQ (reference sequence). Trimming pared 4 bases from V and 7 bases from J, leaving 11 bases between. The CDR3 totals 13 residues. The CDR3 sequence is CASSSSTLNEQFF. In DNA, the CDR3 is TGTGCCAGCAGCTCATCCACGTTGAATGAGCAGTTCTTC. The entire variable domain, with the rest obtained from reference TRBV7-9 and TRBJ2-1, is as follows: DTGVSQNPRHKITKRGQNVTFRCDPISEHNRLYWYRQTLGQGPEFLTYFQNEAQLEKSRLLSDRFSAERPKGSFSTLEIQRTEQGDSAMYLCASSSSTLNEQFFGPGTRLTVL.

The rearrangement links TRBV4-3 to TRBJ1-4; 8 bases align to TRBD1. V lost 0 bases to trimming and J lost 7 bases; unmatched junction nucleotides: 13. CDR1 is LGHNA, CDR2 YSLEER, per germline. This CDR3 is 18 amino acids long. The CDR3 DNA follows: TGCGCCAGCAGCCAAGATAGGGCCGTTGCAGGGGGCATTGAAAAACTGTTTTTT. This gives the protein CASSQDRAVAGGIEKLFF.

CDR3 nucleotides: TGTGCCAGCAGCGGACCTCAGCAGTTCTTC. Its translation: CASSGPQQFF. The rearrangement links TRBV11-2 to TRBJ2-1; D is unresolved. The V gene's germline CDR1 is SGHAT and CDR2 FQNNGV. Trimming left V 5 bases short and J 11 bases short, with 7 bases between. The CDR3 is 10 residues long.

The chain has TRBV6-6 and TRBJ2-5; no firm D call. The CDR3 runs to 13 residues. CDR1 and CDR2 (germline): MNHNY, SVGAGI (reference sequence). Trimming stripped 6 bases from V and 8 bases from J, with 16 bases between. CDR3 nucleotides: TGTGCCAGCAGCTGGGGTTCCGCGAGAACCCAGTACTTC. This sequence encodes CASSWGSARTQYF.

The V and J genes are TRBV7-6 and TRBJ2-3; 9 bases align to TRBD2. The CDR3 spans 15 residues. V was clipped by 0 bases and J by 4 bases; unmatched bases: 2. Germline-derived CDR1 and CDR2 are SGHVS and FNYEAQ. The CDR3: CASSLAAGGADTQYF. CDR3 nucleotides: TGTGCCAGCAGCTTAGCCGCGGGGGGGGCAGATACGCAGTATTTT.

As regards this clone: Other DNA sequences of this sample code for an identical CDR3. This chain links TRBV6-5 with TRBJ1-1; D is unclear. Germline loops: CDR1 MNHEY, CDR2 SVGAGI. Trimming shortened V by 6 bases and J by 0 bases, and 8 bases separated the two germline ends. The CDR3 runs 13 residues. The DNA of the CDR3 is TGTGCCAGCAGCCCGACGGTGAACACTGAAGCTTTCTTT. This translates into CASSPTVNTEAFF.

V gene TRBV27 combines with J gene TRBJ2-3; 8 bases are a match to TRBD1. CDR1 and CDR2 from the germline V gene are MNHEY and SMNVEV (reference sequence). V shed 6 bases, J shed 0 bases, and the junction held 11 bases outside the gene matches. The CDR3 contains 17 residues. CDR3 sequence reads: CASSLADRGPSTDTQYF. The CDR3 region has the DNA TGTGCCAGCAGCCTCGCCGACAGGGGCCCTAGCACAGATACGCAGTATTTT.

V is TRBV7-3 and J is TRBJ2-1; D uncertain. The length of the CDR3 is 15 residues. Trimming removed 5 bases at V and 0 bases at J, with 11 bases between. Germline V lookup: CDR1 SGHTA, CDR2 FQGTGA. This chain's CDR3 is CASSQSASSYNEQFF. CDR3 nucleotides: TGTGCCAGCAGCCAAAGCGCAAGCTCCTACAATGAGCAGTTCTTC.

The genes are TRBV29-1 and TRBJ2-1; TRBD2 matches at 11 bases. V lost 4 bases to trimming and J lost 8 bases; unmatched junction nucleotides: 7. CDR3 length equals 14 residues. The V gene's germline CDR1 is SQVTM and CDR2 ANQGSEA. This chain's CDR3 is CSVGFTSGSDEQFF. CDR3 nucleotide sequence: TGCAGCGTTGGATTTACTAGCGGGAGTGATGAGCAGTTCTTC.

The chain employs TRBV6-5 and TRBJ1-3, with D possibly being TRBD1 (6 bases). Trimming took 2 bases from V and 7 from J, leaving 12 bases between them. This CDR3 region has 14 residues. CDR1 and CDR2 (germline): MNHEY, SVGAGI. CDR3 sequence (DNA): TGTGCCAGCAGTTACGGCCAGGGGATCAACACCATATATTTT. This sequence encodes CASSYGQGINTIYF.

CDR3 amino acids: CASTPGWGTQETQYF. The CDR3 nucleotides are TGTGCCAGCACTCCAGGGTGGGGGACCCAAGAGACCCAGTACTTC. This sequence joins TRBV6-1 and TRBJ2-5, with D perhaps TRBD1 or TRBD2 (5 bases each). V lost 7 bases and J 1 base, leaving 16 bases between the germline ends. The CDR3 is 15 amino acids. Looked up from germline, CDR1 is MNHNS and CDR2 is SASEGT.

V usage is TRBV6-1 and J usage is TRBJ1-2; 7 bases line up with TRBD1. Germline lookup yields CDR1 MNHNS and CDR2 SASEGT. V shed 11 bases, J shed 6 bases, and the junction held 6 bases outside the gene matches. CDR3 length equals 11 residues. CDR3 coding DNA: TGTGCCGTCAACAGGGGTGATGGCTACACCTTC. Amino acid sequence: CAVNRGDGYTF.

Remarks on this clone: This CDR3 is also generated by other DNA sequences in the sample. This rearrangement joins TRBV7-9 to TRBJ2-7; D call uncertain. Trimming cost V 2 bases and J 3 bases, with 14 bases left between them. CDR3 length: 15 residues. CDR1 is SEHNR, CDR2 FQNEAQ, per germline (reference sequence). CDR3 loop: CASSLTRVKGYEQYF. The CDR3 DNA follows: TGTGCCAGCAGCTTAACCCGGGTAAAGGGCTACGAGCAGTACTTC. Full variable domain (missing parts from reference TRBV7-9 and TRBJ2-7): DTGVSQNPRHKITKRGQNVTFRCDPISEHNRLYWYRQTLGQGPEFLTYFQNEAQLEKSRLLSDRFSAERPKGSFSTLEIQRTEQGDSAMYLCASSLTRVKGYEQYFGPGTRLTVT.

The chain combines TRBV5-4 with TRBJ2-1; D could derive from TRBD1 or TRBD2 (5 bases each). Per the germline V gene, CDR1 is SGHNT and CDR2 is YYREEE (reference sequence). The germline V and J ends were trimmed by 7 bases and 4 bases, with 15 bases remaining between them. The CDR3 is 14 amino acids. CDR3 residues: CASARDGDYNEQFF. CDR3 in DNA: TGTGCCAGCGCCCGGGACGGCGATTACAATGAGCAGTTCTTC.

Points on this clone: Other DNA sequences within the sample encode an identical CDR3. The rearrangement links TRBV4-1 to TRBJ2-1, with 7 bases that match TRBD2. Unmatched junction bases numbered 6, after V lost 3 bases and J lost 4 bases. In germline, CDR1 is MGHRA, CDR2 YSYEKL. CDR3 length equals 15 residues. The CDR3 nucleotides are TGCGCCAGCAGCCAGGAGGGACTACTATACAATGAGCAGTTCTTC. Its translation is CASSQEGLLYNEQFF.